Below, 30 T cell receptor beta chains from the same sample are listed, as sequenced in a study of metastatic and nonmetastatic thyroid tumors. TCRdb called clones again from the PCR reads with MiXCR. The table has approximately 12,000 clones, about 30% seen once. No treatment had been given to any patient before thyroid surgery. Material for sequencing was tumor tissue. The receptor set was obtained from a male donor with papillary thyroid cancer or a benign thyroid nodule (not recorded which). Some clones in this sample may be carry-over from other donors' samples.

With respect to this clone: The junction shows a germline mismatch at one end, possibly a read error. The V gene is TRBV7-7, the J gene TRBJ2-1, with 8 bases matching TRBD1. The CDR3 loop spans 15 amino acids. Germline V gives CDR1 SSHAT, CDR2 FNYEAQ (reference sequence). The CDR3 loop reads CASSLGQETYNEQFF. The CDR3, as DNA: TGTGCTAGCAGCCTGGGACAGGAGACTTACAATGAGCAGTTCTTC.

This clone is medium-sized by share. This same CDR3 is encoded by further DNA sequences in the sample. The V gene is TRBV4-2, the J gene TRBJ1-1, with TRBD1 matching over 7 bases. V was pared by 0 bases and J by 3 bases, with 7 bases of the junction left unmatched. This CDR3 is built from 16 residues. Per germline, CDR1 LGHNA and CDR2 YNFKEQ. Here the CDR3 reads CASSQDWRQGDTEAFF. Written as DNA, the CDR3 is TGTGCCAGCAGCCAAGATTGGAGGCAGGGGGACACTGAAGCTTTCTTT.

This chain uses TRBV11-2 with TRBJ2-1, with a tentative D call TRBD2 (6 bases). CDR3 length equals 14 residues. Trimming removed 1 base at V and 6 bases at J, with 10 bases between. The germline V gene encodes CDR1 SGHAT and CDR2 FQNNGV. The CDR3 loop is CASSLGPGVNEQFF. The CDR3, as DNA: TGTGCCAGCAGCTTAGGTCCGGGAGTCAATGAGCAGTTCTTC.

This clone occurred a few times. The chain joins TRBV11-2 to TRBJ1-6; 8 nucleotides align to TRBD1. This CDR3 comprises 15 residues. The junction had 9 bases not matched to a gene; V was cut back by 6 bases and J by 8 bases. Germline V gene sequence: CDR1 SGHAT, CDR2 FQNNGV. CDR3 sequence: CASSRQDRAYSPLHF. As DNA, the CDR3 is TGTGCCAGCAGTCGGCAGGACAGGGCGTATTCACCCCTCCACTTT.

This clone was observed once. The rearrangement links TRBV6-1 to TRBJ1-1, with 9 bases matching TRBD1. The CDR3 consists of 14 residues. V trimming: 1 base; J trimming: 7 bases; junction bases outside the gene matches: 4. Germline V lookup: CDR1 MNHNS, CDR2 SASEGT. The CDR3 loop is CASSEEGTGIEAFF. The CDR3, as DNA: TGTGCCAGCAGTGAAGAAGGGACAGGGATTGAAGCTTTCTTT.

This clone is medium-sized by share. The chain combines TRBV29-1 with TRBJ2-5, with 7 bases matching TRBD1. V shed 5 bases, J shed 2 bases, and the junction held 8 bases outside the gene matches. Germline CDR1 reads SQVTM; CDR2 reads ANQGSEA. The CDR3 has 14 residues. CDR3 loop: CSVLYVQGQETQYF. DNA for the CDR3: TGCAGCGTTCTATACGTACAGGGGCAAGAGACCCAGTACTTC.

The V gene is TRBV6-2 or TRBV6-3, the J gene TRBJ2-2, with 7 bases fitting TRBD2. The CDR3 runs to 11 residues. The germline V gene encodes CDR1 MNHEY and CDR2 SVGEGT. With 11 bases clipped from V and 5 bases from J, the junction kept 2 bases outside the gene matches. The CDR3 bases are TGTGCCTCTAGCGGAACCGGGGAGCTGTTTTTT. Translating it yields CASSGTGELFF.

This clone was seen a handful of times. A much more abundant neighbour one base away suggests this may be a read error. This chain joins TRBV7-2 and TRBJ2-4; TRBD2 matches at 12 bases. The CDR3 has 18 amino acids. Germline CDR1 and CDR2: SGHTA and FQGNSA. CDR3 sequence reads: CASSLTGSGLAGQNTQYF. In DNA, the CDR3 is TGTGCCAGCAGCTTAACGGGGTCGGGACTAGCGGGCCAAAACACTCAGTACTTC.

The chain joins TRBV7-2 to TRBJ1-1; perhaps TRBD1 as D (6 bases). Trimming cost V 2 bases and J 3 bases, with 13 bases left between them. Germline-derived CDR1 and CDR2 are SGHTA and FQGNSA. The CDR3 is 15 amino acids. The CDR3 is CASSLSRGAYTEAFF. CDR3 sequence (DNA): TGTGCCAGCAGCTTATCCCGGGGGGCGTACACTGAAGCTTTCTTT.

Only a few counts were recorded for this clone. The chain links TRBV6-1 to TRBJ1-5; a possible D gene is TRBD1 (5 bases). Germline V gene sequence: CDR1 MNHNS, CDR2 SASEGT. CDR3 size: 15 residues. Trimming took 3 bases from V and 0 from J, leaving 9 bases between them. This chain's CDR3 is CASSDWGISNQPQHF. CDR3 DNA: TGTGCCAGCAGTGACTGGGGCATTAGCAATCAGCCCCAGCATTTT.

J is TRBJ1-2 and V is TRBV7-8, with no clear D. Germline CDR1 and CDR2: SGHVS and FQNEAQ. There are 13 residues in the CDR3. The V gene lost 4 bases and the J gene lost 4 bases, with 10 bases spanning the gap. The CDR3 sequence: CASSYAITYGYTF. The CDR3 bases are TGTGCCAGCAGCTACGCGATTACCTATGGCTACACCTTC.

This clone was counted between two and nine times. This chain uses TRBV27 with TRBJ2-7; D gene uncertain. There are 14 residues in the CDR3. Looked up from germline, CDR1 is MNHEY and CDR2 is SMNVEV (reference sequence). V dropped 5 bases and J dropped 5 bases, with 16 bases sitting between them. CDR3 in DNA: TGTGCCAGCAGTCCGCTCGACAAGAAGCACGAGCAGTACTTC. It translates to CASSPLDKKHEQYF.

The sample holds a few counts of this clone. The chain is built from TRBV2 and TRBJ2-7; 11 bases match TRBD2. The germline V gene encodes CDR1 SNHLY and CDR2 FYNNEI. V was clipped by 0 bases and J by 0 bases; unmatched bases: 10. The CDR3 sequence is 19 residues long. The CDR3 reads CASSEAGTSGSTSSYEQYF. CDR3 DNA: TGTGCCAGCAGTGAAGCTGGAACTAGCGGGAGCACGAGCTCCTACGAGCAGTACTTC.

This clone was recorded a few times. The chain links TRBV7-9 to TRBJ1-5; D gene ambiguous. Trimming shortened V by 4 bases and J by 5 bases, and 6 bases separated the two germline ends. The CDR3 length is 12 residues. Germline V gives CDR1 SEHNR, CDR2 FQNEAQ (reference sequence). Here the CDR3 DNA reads TGTGCCAGCAGCTCATTCGATCAGCCCCAGCATTTT. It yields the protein CASSSFDQPQHF.

This chain's CDR3 is CASSLPSHGATGELFF. The CDR3 DNA reads TGTGCCAGCAGCTTACCCTCACATGGGGCCACCGGGGAGCTGTTTTTT. The chain has TRBV11-1 and TRBJ2-2; perhaps TRBD1 as D (5 bases). Deletions cut 2 bases from V and 4 bases from J, with 14 bases between. Germline V gene sequence: CDR1 SGHAT, CDR2 FQDESV (reference sequence). CDR3 length: 16 residues.

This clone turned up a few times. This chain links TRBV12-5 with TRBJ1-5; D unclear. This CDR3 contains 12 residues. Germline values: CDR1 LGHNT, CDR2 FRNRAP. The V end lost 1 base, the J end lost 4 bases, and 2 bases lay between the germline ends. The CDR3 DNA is TGTGCTAGTGGTTTGGATAATCAGCCCCAGCATTTT. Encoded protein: CASGLDNQPQHF.

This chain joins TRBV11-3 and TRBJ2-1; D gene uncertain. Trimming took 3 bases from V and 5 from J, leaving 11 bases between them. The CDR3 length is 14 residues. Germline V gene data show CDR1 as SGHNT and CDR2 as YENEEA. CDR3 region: CASSFAVVDNEQFF. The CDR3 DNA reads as TGTGCCAGCAGCTTCGCGGTAGTAGACAATGAGCAGTTCTTC.

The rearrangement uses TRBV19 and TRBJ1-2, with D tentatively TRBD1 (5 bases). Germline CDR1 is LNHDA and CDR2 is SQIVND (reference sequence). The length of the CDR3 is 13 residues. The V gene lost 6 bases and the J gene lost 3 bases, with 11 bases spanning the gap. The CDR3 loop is CASREGTYYGYTF. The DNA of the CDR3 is TGTGCCAGTAGAGAAGGGACTTACTATGGCTACACCTTC.

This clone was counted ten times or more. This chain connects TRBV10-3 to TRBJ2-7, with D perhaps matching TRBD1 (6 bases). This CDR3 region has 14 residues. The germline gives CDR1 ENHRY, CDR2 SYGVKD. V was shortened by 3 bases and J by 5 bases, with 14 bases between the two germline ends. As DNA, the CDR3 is TGTGCCATCAGTGACGGTACAGGGCGCGACGAGCAGTACTTC. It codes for CAISDGTGRDEQYF.

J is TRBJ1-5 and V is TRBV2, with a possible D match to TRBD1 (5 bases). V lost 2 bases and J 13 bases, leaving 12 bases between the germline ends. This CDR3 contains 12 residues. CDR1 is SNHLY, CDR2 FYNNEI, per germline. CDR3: CASSEMDTEQHF. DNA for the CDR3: TGTGCCAGCAGTGAAATGGACACCGAGCAGCATTTT.

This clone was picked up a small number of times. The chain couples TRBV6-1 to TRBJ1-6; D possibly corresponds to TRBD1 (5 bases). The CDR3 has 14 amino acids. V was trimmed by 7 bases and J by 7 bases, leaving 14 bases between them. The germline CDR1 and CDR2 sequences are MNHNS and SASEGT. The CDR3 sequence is CASTPGLMNSPLHF. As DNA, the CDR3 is TGTGCCAGCACTCCGGGACTGATGAATTCACCCCTCCACTTT.

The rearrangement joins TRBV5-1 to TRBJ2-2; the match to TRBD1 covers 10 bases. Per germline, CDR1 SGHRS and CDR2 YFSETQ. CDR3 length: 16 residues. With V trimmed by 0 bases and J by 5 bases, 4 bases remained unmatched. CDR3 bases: TGCGCCAGCAGCTTGGCCGGGACAGGGGAAACCGGGGAGCTGTTTTTT. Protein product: CASSLAGTGETGELFF.

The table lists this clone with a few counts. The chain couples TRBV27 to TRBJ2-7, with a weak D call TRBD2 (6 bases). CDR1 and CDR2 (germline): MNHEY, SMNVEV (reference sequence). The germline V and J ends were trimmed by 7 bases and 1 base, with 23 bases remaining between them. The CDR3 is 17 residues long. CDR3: CASTPRTIGGYSYEQYF. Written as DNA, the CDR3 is TGTGCCAGCACCCCCAGGACTATTGGCGGTTATTCCTACGAGCAGTACTTC.

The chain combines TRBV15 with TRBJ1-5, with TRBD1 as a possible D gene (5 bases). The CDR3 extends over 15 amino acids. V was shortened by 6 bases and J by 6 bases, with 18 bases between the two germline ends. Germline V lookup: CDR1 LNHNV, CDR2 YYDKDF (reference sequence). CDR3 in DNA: TGTGCCACCAGTAAAGCGGGACGGCCCAGTCAGCCCCAGCATTTT. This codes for CATSKAGRPSQPQHF.

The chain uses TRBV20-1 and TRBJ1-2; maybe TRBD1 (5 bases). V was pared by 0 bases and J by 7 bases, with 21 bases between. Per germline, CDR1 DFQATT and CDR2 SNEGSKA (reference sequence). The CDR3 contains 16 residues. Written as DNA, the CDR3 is TGCAGTGCTAGAGACGGTTGGGGGGGAGGAGATATTGGCTACACCTTC. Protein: CSARDGWGGGDIGYTF.

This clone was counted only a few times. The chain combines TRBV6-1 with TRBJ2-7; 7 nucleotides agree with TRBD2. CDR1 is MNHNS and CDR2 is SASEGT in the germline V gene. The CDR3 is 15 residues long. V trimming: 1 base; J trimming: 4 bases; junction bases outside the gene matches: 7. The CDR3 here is CASSEDGGSSYEQYF. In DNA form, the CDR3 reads TGTGCCAGCAGTGAAGACGGGGGGTCGAGTTACGAGCAGTACTTC.

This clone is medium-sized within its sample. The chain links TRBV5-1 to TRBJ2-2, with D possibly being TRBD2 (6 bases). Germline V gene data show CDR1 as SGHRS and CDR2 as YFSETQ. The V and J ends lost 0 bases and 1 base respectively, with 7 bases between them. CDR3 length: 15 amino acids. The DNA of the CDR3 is TGCGCCAGCAGCTTGGAGCGGGTGAACACCGGGGAGCTGTTTTTT. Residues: CASSLERVNTGELFF.

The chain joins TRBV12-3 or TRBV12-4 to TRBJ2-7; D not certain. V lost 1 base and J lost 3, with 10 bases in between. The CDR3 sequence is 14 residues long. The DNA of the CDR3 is TGTGCCAGCAGTTTAGTCCCAGATAACTACGAGCAGTACTTC. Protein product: CASSLVPDNYEQYF.

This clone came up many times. Here the CDR3 DNA reads TGCAGTGCTAGTAGTAACGAGCAGTACTTC. The encoded protein is CSASSNEQYF. The chain has TRBV20-1 and TRBJ2-7; D uncertain. This CDR3 has 10 residues. V was clipped by 3 bases and J by 5 bases, with 5 bases between them. CDR1 is DFQATT, CDR2 SNEGSKA, per germline (reference sequence).

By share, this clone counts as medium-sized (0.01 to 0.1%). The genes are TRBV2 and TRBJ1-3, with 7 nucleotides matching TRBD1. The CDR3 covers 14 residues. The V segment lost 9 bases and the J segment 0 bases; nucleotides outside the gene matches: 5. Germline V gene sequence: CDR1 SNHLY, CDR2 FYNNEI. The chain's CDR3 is CARNTGDSGNTIYF. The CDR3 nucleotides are TGTGCCAGAAATACAGGGGACTCTGGAAACACCATATATTTT.